Following are 14 T cell receptor beta chains from one sample sequenced in a study of technical replicates of blood from a few donors. The data were produced by immunoSEQ multiplex PCR, yet TCRdb's version contains in-frame clones alone and is incomplete. This sample has approximately 76,000 clones, with about 91% found just once. The material sequenced was T cells isolated from PBMCs. These TCRs come from a human donor in good health.

This clone appeared a few times. This chain joins TRBV18 and TRBJ2-7; TRBD1 matches 9 bases. Trimming at V came to 6 bases and at J to 3 bases, leaving 9 bases not matched to a gene. The length of the CDR3 is 15 residues. In germline, CDR1 is KGHSH, CDR2 LQKENI. CDR3 in DNA: TGTGCCAGCTCGCGCACAGGGGGCGACTTCTACGAGCAGTACTTC. Protein: CASSRTGGDFYEQYF.

This chain links TRBV5-1 with TRBJ2-3; 12 bases match TRBD2. The CDR3 has 16 amino acids. The germline V gene encodes CDR1 SGHRS and CDR2 YFSETQ. The V segment lost 3 bases and the J segment 7 bases; nucleotides outside the gene matches: 9. The CDR3 DNA follows: TGCGCCAGCAGCTCTCCGGGACTAGCGGGCTCTAATACGCAGTATTTT. Residues: CASSSPGLAGSNTQYF.

The rearrangement uses TRBV25-1 and TRBJ1-4; D remains unclear. Germline CDR1 reads MGHDK; CDR2 reads SYGVNS. Trimming removed 3 bases from V and 8 bases from J, with 16 bases in between. The CDR3 runs to 15 residues. This CDR3 is CASSDPRRAGEKLFF. Written as DNA, the CDR3 is TGTGCCAGCAGTGACCCCCGACGGGCGGGGGAAAAACTGTTTTTT.

The chain employs TRBV2 and TRBJ2-5; unclear D gene. With 3 bases removed from V and 4 bases from J, the gap between germline ends came to 12 bases. The CDR3 loop spans 14 amino acids. Germline assignment: CDR1 SNHLY and CDR2 FYNNEI. The CDR3 loop reads CASSDVVGGETQYF. As DNA, the CDR3 is TGTGCCAGCAGTGATGTAGTTGGCGGAGAGACCCAGTACTTC. Based on the CDR3 plus reference TRBV2 and TRBJ2-5, the full variable domain is EPEVTQTPSHQVTQMGQEVILRCVPISNHLYFYWYRQILGQKVEFLVSFYNNEISEKSEIFDDQFSVERPDGSNFTLKIRSTKLEDSAMYFCASSDVVGGETQYFGPGTRLLVL.

This clone has a single count. The chain uses TRBV2 and TRBJ2-2; 11 bases are a match to TRBD2. Germline CDR1 SNHLY, CDR2 FYNNEI. V dropped 11 bases and J dropped 6; count of bases not matched to a gene: 8. CDR3 length: 14 residues. The CDR3 loop is CAGRLAGFSGELFF. The CDR3 coding sequence is TGTGCCGGACGACTAGCGGGATTTTCCGGGGAGCTGTTTTTT.

The chain employs TRBV19 and TRBJ1-2, with D tentatively TRBD1 (6 bases). Trimming removed 9 bases at V and 7 bases at J, with 21 bases between. CDR3 length equals 14 residues. Germline V gene lookup returns CDR1 LNHDA and CDR2 SQIVND (reference sequence). The CDR3 is CARGGPALKGGYTF. The CDR3 DNA follows: TGTGCCAGGGGGGGGCCCGCTCTAAAAGGTGGCTACACCTTC.

V usage is TRBV10-1 and J usage is TRBJ2-5; no clear D gene. The CDR3 runs 14 residues. Trimming shortened V by 0 bases and J by 2 bases, and 7 bases separated the two germline ends. CDR1 is WNHNN, CDR2 SYGVQD, per germline (reference sequence). The CDR3 reads CASSESASQETQYF. The CDR3, as DNA: TGCGCCAGCAGTGAGTCTGCCAGTCAAGAGACCCAGTACTTC.

The V gene is TRBV18, the J gene TRBJ2-7; TRBD1 agrees at 8 bases. The CDR3 is made up of 15 amino acids. In germline, CDR1 is KGHSH, CDR2 LQKENI. J lost 0 bases, V lost 1 base, and 2 bases had no gene match. DNA of the CDR3: TGTGCCAGCTCACCACGGACAGGGCCCTCCTACGAGCAGTACTTC. Its translation: CASSPRTGPSYEQYF.

The chain employs TRBV6-4 and TRBJ2-3, with 7 nucleotides matching TRBD2. CDR3 length: 15 residues. Germline trimming cut 2 bases from V and 2 bases from J; bases unmatched to any gene: 4. Germline V gene sequence: CDR1 MRHNA, CDR2 SNTAGT. CDR3: CASSDQAGTTDTQYF. The CDR3 DNA sequence: TGTGCCAGCAGTGACCAAGCGGGGACCACAGATACGCAGTATTTT.

This chain connects TRBV28 to TRBJ2-1, with TRBD2 matching over 7 bases. CDR1 and CDR2 (germline): MDHEN, SYDVKM. The CDR3 covers 14 residues. V shed 7 bases and J 6 bases; nucleotides not matched to a gene: 9. The CDR3 DNA reads as TGTGCCAGCATTCGAGGGAGGGCCAGCAATGAGCAGTTCTTC. Translated: CASIRGRASNEQFF. Full variable domain (remainder filled in from reference TRBV28 and TRBJ2-1): DVKVTQSSRYLVKRTGEKVFLECVQDMDHENMFWYRQDPGLGLRLIYFSYDVKMKEKGDIPEGYSVSREKKERFSLILESASTNQTSMYLCASIRGRASNEQFFGPGTRLTVL.

The chain links TRBV7-9 to TRBJ2-2, with 7 positions matching TRBD1. Germline CDR1 is SEHNR and CDR2 is FQNEAQ (reference sequence). The CDR3 contains 16 residues. The ends lost 7 bases at V and 1 base at J; junction bases unmatched: 9. For the CDR3, the DNA is TGTGCCAGCACCTCAGAGGGGGCGCAGAACACCGGGGAGCTGTTTTTT. As protein: CASTSEGAQNTGELFF. The full variable domain, completed using reference TRBV7-9 and TRBJ2-2, is DTGVSQNPRHKITKRGQNVTFRCDPISEHNRLYWYRQTLGQGPEFLTYFQNEAQLEKSRLLSDRFSAERPKGSFSTLEIQRTEQGDSAMYLCASTSEGAQNTGELFFGEGSRLTVL.

The rearrangement links TRBV10-1 to TRBJ2-1; TRBD1 might be the D (5 bases). CDR3 size: 13 residues. V lost 2 bases to trimming and J lost 9 bases, with 11 bases between them. Germline values: CDR1 WNHNN, CDR2 SYGVQD (reference sequence). The CDR3, as DNA: TGCGCCAGCAGTGAGCTCAGGGTGGGTGAGCAGTTCTTC. It yields the protein CASSELRVGEQFF.

CDR3 nucleotide sequence: TGTGCCAGCAGCGCTCACACCGGGACAGGGGGCGCAGCCGGGGAGCTGTTTTTT. This encodes CASSAHTGTGGAAGELFF. The chain has TRBV9 and TRBJ2-2; TRBD1 agrees at 12 bases. This CDR3 has 18 amino acids. V was pared by 3 bases and J by 6 bases, with 12 bases of the junction left unmatched. Germline V gives CDR1 SGDLS, CDR2 YYNGEE.

The rearrangement links TRBV2 to TRBJ2-1; 14 positions agree with TRBD2. This CDR3 comprises 19 residues. CDR1 and CDR2 from the germline V gene are SNHLY and FYNNEI. Trimming cost V 4 bases and J 2 bases; bases outside gene matches: 10. The CDR3 is CASSGGTSGGGAPYNEQFF. The DNA for the CDR3 is TGTGCCAGCAGTGGCGGGACTAGCGGGGGAGGGGCCCCCTACAATGAGCAGTTCTTC.